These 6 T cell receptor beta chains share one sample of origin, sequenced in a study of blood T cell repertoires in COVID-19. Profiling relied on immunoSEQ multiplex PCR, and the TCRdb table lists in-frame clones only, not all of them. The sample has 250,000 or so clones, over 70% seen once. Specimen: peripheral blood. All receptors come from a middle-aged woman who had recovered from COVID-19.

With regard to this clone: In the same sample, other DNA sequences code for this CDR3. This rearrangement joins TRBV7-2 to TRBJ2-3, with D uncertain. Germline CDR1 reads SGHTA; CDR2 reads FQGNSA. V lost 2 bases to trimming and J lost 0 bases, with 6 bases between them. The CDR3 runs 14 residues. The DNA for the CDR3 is TGTGCCAGCAGCTTAATGAGGAGCACAGATACGCAGTATTTT. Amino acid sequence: CASSLMRSTDTQYF. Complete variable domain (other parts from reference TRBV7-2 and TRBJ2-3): GAGVSQSPSNKVTEKGKDVELRCDPISGHTALYWYRQSLGQGLEFLIYFQGNSAPDKSGLPSDRFSAERTGGSVSTLTIQRTQQEDSAVYLCASSLMRSTDTQYFGPGTRLTVL.

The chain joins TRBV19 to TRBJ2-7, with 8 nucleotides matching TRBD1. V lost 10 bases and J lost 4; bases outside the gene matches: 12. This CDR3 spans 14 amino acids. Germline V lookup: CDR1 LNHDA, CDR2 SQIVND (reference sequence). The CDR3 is CATHGQGRGYEQYF. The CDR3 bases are TGTGCCACCCACGGACAGGGAAGAGGATACGAGCAGTACTTC.

CDR3 amino acids: CASSLAPSGSGHEQFF. CDR3 DNA: TGTGCCAGCAGCTTAGCGCCCAGCGGGTCGGGGCATGAGCAGTTCTTC. V is TRBV7-7 and J is TRBJ2-1; the D gene is possibly TRBD2 (6 bases). V lost 0 bases and J 8 bases, leaving 17 bases between the germline ends. This CDR3 is built from 16 residues. CDR1 SSHAT and CDR2 FNYEAQ come from the germline V gene (reference sequence).

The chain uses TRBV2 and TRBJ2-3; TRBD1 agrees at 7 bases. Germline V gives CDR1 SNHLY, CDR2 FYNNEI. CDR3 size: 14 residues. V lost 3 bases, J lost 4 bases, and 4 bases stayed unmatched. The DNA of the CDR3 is TGTGCCAGCAGTGAGCAAGGGGGCCCAGATACGCAGTATTTT. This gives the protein CASSEQGGPDTQYF. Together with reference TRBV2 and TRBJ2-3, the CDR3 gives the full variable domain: EPEVTQTPSHQVTQMGQEVILRCVPISNHLYFYWYRQILGQKVEFLVSFYNNEISEKSEIFDDQFSVERPDGSNFTLKIRSTKLEDSAMYFCASSEQGGPDTQYFGPGTRLTVL.

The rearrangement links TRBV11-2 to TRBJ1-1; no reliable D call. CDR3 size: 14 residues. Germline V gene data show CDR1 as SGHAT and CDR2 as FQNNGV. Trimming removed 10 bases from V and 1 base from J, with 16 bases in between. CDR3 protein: CATRLAPSNTEAFF. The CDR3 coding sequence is TGTGCCACCCGACTTGCACCTTCGAACACTGAAGCTTTCTTT.

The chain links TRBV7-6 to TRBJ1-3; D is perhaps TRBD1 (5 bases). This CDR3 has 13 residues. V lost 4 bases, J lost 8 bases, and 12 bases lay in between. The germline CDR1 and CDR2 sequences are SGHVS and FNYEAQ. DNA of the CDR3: TGTGCCAGCAGCTGGGGGACTGGCGACACCATATATTTT. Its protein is CASSWGTGDTIYF.